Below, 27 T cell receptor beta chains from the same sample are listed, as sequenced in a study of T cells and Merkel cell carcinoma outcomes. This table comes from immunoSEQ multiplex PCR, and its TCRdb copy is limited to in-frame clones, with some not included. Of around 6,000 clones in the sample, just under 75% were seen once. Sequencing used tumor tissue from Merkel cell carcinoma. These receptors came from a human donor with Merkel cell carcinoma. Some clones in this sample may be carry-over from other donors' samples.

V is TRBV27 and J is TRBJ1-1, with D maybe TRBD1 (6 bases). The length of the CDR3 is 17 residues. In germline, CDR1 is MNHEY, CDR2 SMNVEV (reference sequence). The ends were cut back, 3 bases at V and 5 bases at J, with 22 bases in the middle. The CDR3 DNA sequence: TGTGCCAGCAGTTTCGAGGGGGGCACTGGGGTGGGGACTGAAGCTTTCTTT. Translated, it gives CASSFEGGTGVGTEAFF.

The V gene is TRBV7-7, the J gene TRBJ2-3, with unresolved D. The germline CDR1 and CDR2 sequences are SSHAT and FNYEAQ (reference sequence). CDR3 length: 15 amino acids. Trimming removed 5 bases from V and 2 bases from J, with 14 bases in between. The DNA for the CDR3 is TGTGCCAGCAGCCCAGGCCAACCCTTCACAGATACGCAGTATTTT. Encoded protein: CASSPGQPFTDTQYF. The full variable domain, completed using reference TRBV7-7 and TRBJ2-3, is GAGVSQSPRYKVTKRGQDVTLRCDPISSHATLYWYQQALGQGPEFLTYFNYEAQPDKSGLPSDRFSAERPEGSISTLTIQRTEQRDSAMYRCASSPGQPFTDTQYFGPGTRLTVL.

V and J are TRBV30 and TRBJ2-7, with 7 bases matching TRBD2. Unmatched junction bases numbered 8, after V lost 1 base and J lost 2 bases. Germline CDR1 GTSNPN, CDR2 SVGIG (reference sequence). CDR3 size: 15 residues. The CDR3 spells CAWSALAATPYEQYF. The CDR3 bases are TGTGCCTGGAGTGCCCTAGCGGCAACCCCCTACGAGCAGTACTTC.

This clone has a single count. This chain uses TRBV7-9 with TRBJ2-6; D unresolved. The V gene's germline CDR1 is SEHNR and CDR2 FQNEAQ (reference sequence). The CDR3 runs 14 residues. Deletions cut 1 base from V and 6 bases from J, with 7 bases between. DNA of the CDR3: TGTGCCAGCAGCTTAGGCTCGGTGGCCAACGTCCTGACTTTC. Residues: CASSLGSVANVLTF.

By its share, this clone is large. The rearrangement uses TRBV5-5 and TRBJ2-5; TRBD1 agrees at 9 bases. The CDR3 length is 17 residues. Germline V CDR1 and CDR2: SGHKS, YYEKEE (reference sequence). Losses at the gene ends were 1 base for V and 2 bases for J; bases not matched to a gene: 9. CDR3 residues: CASSLSWTGVGQETQYF. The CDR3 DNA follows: TGTGCCAGCAGCTTGTCGTGGACAGGGGTCGGACAAGAGACCCAGTACTTC.

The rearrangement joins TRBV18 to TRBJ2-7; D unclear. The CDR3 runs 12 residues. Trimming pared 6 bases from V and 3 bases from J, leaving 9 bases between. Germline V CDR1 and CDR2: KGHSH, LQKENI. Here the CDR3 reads CASSQFGYEQYF. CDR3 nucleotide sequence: TGTGCCAGCTCCCAGTTTGGCTACGAGCAGTACTTC. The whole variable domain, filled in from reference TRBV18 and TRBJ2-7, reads NAGVMQNPRHLVRRRGQEARLRCSPMKGHSHVYWYRQLPEEGLKFMVYLQKENIIDESGMPKERFSAEFPKEGPSILRIQQVVRGDSAAYFCASSQFGYEQYFGPGTRLTVT.

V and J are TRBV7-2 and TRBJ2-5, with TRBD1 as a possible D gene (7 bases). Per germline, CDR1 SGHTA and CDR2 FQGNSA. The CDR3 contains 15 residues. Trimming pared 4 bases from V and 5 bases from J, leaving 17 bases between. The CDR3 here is CASSSPARGRETQYF. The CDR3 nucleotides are TGTGCCAGCAGCTCTCCAGCCAGGGGGAGGGAGACCCAGTACTTC.

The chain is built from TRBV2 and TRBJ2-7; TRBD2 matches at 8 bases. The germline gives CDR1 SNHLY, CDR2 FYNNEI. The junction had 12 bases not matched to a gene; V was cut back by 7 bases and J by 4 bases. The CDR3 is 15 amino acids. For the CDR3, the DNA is TGTGCCAGCATTCTAACCGGGACTAGGTTGTACGAGCAGTACTTC. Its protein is CASILTGTRLYEQYF.

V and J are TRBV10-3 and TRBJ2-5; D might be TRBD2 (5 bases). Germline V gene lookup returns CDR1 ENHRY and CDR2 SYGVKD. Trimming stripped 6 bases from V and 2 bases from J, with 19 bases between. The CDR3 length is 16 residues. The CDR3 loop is CAISAGKFWDQETQYF. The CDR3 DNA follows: TGTGCCATCAGCGCGGGTAAATTCTGGGATCAAGAGACCCAGTACTTC.

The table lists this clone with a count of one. CDR3: CASKGQGAIGNQPQHF. DNA for the CDR3: TGTGCCAGTAAAGGACAGGGGGCGATTGGCAATCAGCCCCAGCATTTT. V is TRBV19 and J is TRBJ1-5; 11 bases are a match to TRBD1. The V and J ends lost 7 bases and 2 bases, in that order; junction bases with no gene match: 7. Per the germline V gene, CDR1 is LNHDA and CDR2 is SQIVND (reference sequence). This CDR3 spans 16 amino acids. The entire variable domain, with the rest obtained from reference TRBV19 and TRBJ1-5, is as follows: DGGITQSPKYLFRKEGQNVTLSCEQNLNHDAMYWYRQDPGQGLRLIYYSQIVNDFQKGDIAEGYSVSREKKESFPLTVTSAQKNPTAFYLCASKGQGAIGNQPQHFGDGTRLSIL.

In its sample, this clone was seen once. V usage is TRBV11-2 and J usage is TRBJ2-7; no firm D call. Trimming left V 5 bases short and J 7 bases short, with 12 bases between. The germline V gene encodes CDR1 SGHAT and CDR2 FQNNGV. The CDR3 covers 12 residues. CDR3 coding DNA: TGTGCCAGCAGCCAAAGGACGCCGGAGCAGTACTTC. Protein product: CASSQRTPEQYF. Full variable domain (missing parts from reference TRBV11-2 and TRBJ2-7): EAGVAQSPRYKIIEKRQSVAFWCNPISGHATLYWYQQILGQGPKLLIQFQNNGVVDDSQLPKDRFSAERLKGVDSTLKIQPAKLEDSAVYLCASSQRTPEQYFGPGTRLTVT.

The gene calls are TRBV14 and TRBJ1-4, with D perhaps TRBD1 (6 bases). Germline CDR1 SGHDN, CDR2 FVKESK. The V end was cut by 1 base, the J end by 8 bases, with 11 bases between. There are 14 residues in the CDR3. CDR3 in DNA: TGTGCCAGCAGCCAAGCGGGGGCAGCAGAAAAACTGTTTTTT. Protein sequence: CASSQAGAAEKLFF.

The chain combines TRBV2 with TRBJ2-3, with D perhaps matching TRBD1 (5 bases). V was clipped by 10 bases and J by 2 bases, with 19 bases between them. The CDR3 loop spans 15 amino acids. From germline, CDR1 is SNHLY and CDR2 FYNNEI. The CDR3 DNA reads TGTGCCACTCGATTCGGTGCAGGGTACACAGATACGCAGTATTTT. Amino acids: CATRFGAGYTDTQYF.

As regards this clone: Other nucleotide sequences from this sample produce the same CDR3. The CDR3 DNA reads TGCGCCAGCAGCCCACAGCGGGAGGGGATCTACGAGCAGTACTTC. Residues: CASSPQREGIYEQYF. V usage is TRBV4-3 and J usage is TRBJ2-7, with TRBD2 identical over 10 bases. The germline CDR1 and CDR2 sequences are LGHNA and YSLEER. V shed 4 bases and J 3 bases; nucleotides not matched to a gene: 6. CDR3 size: 15 residues.

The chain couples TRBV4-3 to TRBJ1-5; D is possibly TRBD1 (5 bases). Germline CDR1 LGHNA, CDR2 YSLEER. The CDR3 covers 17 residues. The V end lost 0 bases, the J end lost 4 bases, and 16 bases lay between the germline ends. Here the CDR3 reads CASSQDPQGGSNQPQHF. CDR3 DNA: TGCGCCAGCAGCCAAGATCCCCAGGGAGGATCAAATCAGCCCCAGCATTTT.

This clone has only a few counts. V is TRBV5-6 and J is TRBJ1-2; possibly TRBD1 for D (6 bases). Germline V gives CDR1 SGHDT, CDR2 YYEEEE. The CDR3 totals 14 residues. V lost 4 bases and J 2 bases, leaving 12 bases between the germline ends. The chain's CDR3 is CASSRPGANYGYTF. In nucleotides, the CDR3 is TGTGCCAGCAGCAGACCGGGGGCGAACTATGGCTACACCTTC.

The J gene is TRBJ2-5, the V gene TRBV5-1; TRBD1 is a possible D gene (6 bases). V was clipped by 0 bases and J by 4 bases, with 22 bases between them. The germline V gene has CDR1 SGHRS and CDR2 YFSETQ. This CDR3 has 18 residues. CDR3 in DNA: TGCGCCAGCAGCTTGGCAAATTACCGGGACAACCGGGGAGAGACCCAGTACTTC. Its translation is CASSLANYRDNRGETQYF.

The CDR3 loop reads CASRRTGAGETQYF. The CDR3 DNA follows: TGTGCCAGCAGAAGGACAGGGGCTGGCGAGACCCAGTACTTC. V is TRBV27 and J is TRBJ2-5; 9 nucleotides align to TRBD1. Germline CDR1 and CDR2: MNHEY and SMNVEV (reference sequence). This CDR3 is 14 amino acids long. The ends lost 6 bases at V and 5 bases at J; junction bases unmatched: 7.

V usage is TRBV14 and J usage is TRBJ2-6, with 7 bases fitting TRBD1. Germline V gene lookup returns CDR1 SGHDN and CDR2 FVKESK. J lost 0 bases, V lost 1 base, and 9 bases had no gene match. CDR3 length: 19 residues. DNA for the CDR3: TGTGCCAGCAGCCAAGGTTACGGGACAGAGGTCTCTGGGGCCAACGTCCTGACTTTC. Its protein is CASSQGYGTEVSGANVLTF. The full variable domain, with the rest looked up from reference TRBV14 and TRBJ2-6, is EAGVTQFPSHSVIEKGQTVTLRCDPISGHDNLYWYRRVMGKEIKFLLHFVKESKQDESGMPNNRFLAERTGGTYSTLKVQPAELEDSGVYFCASSQGYGTEVSGANVLTFGAGSRLTVL.

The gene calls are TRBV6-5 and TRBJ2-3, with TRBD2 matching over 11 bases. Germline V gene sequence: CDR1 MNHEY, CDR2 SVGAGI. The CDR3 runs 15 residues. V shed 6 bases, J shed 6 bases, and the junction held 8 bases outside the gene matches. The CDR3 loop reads CASSHSGRALDTQYF. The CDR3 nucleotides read TGTGCCAGCAGCCATAGCGGGAGGGCCTTGGATACGCAGTATTTT.

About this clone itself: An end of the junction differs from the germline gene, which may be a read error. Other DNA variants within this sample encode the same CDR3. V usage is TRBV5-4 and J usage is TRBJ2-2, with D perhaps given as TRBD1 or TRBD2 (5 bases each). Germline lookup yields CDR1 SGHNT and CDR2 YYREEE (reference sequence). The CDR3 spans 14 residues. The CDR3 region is CASSLPGSTGELFF. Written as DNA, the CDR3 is TGTGCCAGCAGCTTGCCAGGGTCCACCGGGGAGCTATTTTTT.

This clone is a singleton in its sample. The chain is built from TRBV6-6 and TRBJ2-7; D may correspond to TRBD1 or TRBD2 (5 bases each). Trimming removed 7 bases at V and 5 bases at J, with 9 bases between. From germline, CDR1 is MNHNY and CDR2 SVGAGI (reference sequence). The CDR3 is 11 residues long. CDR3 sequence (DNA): TGTGCCAGCACAGGGACGAACGAGCAGTACTTC. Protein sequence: CASTGTNEQYF.

This CDR3 is CASGDRGVAQPQHF. CDR3 nucleotides: TGTGCCAGTGGGGACAGGGGAGTCGCTCAGCCCCAGCATTTT. The rearrangement joins TRBV19 to TRBJ1-5; 10 bases are shared with TRBD1. Germline V gene sequence: CDR1 LNHDA, CDR2 SQIVND (reference sequence). Unmatched junction bases numbered 7, after V lost 8 bases and J lost 6 bases. The CDR3 contains 14 residues.

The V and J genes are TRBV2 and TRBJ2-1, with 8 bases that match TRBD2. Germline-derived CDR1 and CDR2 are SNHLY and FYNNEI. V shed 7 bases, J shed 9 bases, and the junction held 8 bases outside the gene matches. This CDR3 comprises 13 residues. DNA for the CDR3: TGTGCCAGCACTCCCGGGAGGGGGACTGAGCAGTTCTTC. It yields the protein CASTPGRGTEQFF.

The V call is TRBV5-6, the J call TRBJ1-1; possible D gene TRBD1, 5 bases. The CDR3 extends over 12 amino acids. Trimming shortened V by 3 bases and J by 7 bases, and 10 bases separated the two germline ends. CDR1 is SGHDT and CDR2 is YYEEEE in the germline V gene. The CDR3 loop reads CASSSGGGEAFF. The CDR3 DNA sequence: TGTGCCAGCAGCTCCGGGGGGGGTGAAGCTTTCTTT.

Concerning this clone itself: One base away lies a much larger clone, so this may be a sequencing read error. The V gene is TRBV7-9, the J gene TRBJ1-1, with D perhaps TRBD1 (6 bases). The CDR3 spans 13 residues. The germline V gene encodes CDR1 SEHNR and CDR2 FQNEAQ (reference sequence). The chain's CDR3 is CVSSFGQTAEAFF. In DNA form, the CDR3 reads TGTGTCAGCAGCTTCGGACAGACTGCTGAAGCTTTCTTT.

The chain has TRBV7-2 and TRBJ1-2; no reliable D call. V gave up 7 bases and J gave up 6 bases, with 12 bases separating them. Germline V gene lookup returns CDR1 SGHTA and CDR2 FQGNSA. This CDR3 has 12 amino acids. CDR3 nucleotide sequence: TGTGCCAGCACCCCTAGGGAGAATGGCTACACCTTC. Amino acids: CASTPRENGYTF.